This TCR beta chain was recovered during a study of blood T cell repertoires in COVID-19. Study context: COVID-19 samples from acute and convalescent phases originated in the United States, Italy and Spain. Nucleic acid was either cDNA or gDNA, and it came from T cells, B-cell-depleted T cells, or PBMCs.

The junction had 3 bases not matched to a gene; V was cut back by 6 bases and J by 3 bases. Germline CDR1 reads ENHRY; CDR2 reads SYGVKD. This CDR3 region has 14 residues. This clone was counted a single time. As originally analysed: Researchers report that nucleated cell counts were estimated from reference gene primer amplification. The table came from immunoSEQ multiplex PCR; TCRdb's copy has only in-frame clones and leaves some out. The V and J calls and clone size come from that table; D and trimming were worked out from the DNA. The sample consists of about 180,000 clones, more than 85% of them appearing once. Seattle's enrolled individuals joined amid active infection and were then monitored longitudinally.

The V and J genes are TRBV10-3 and TRBJ1-1; 11 nucleotides align to TRBD1. The clonotype comes from a man aged 60-69 years with COVID-19, enrolled during active disease. What was sequenced was peripheral blood. CDR3 region: CAIRDRGLDTEAFF. As DNA, the CDR3 is TGTGCCATCAGGGACAGGGGGCTTGACACTGAAGCTTTCTTT.